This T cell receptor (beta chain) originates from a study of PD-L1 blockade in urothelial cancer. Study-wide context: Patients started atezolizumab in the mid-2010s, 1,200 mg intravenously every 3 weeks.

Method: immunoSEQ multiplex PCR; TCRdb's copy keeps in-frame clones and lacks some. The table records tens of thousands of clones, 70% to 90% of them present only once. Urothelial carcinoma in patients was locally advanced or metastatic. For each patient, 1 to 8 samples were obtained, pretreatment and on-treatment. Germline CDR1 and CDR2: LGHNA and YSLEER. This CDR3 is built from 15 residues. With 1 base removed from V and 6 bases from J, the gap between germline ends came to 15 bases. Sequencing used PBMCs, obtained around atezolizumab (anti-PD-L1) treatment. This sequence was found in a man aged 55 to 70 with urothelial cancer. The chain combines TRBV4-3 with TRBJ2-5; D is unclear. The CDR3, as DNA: TGCGCCAGCAGCCAAGCGTCTCAGGATCCCAAGACCCAGTACTTC. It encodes CASSQASQDPKTQYF.